Described below is a single TCR beta chain sequence and its context. CDR3 size: 12 residues. Trimming removed 2 bases from V and 9 bases from J, with 8 bases in between. CDR1 and CDR2 (germline): MDHEN, SYDVKM. These data belong to a study of blood T cell repertoires in COVID-19. About the study: Sample material is recorded as cDNA or gDNA derived from T cells, B-cell-depleted T cells, or PBMCs.

Original processing methods: Amplification of reference gene primers provided the estimated nucleated cell counts. Clones were sequenced by immunoSEQ multiplex PCR, and TCRdb holds only the in-frame ones, with some missing. V, J and clone size derive from that table, while D and trimming were established from the DNA sequence. The sample includes hundreds of thousands of clones, 70% to 90% of them seen just once. This sequence originates from a man aged 18-30 years with active or convalescent COVID-19. V and J are TRBV28 and TRBJ1-3; D remains unclear. The source material was peripheral blood. The CDR3 region is CASSLNPGTIYF. CDR3 nucleotide sequence: TGTGCCAGCAGTTTAAATCCGGGCACCATATATTTT.